The 18 T cell receptor beta chains reported below all come from one sample, sequenced in a study of blood T cell repertoires in COVID-19. Using immunoSEQ multiplex PCR, the repertoire was profiled, and TCRdb retains in-frame clones only, with some absent. The table records roughly 160,000 clones, 70% to 90% of them present only once. The material sequenced was peripheral blood. These receptor sequences come from a man aged 55 to 70 with COVID-19, enrolled during active disease.

The sample holds a few counts of this clone. The chain combines TRBV2 with TRBJ2-7; 8 positions match TRBD1. The V gene's germline CDR1 is SNHLY and CDR2 FYNNEI. The CDR3 is 14 amino acids. V gave up 2 bases and J gave up 4 bases; unmatched junction bases: 4. The CDR3 DNA reads as TGTGCCAGCAGTGAATGGCAGGGGGCTTACGAGCAGTACTTC. Its protein is CASSEWQGAYEQYF.

This chain's CDR3 is CASSNPLDSWSNEKLFF. CDR3 coding DNA: TGTGCCAGTAGTAACCCCCTCGACTCGTGGTCTAATGAAAAACTGTTTTTT. The V and J genes are TRBV19 and TRBJ1-4; D is unresolved. The CDR3 sequence is 17 residues long. V was cut by 4 bases and J by 3 bases, with 18 bases left in between. Per the germline V gene, CDR1 is LNHDA and CDR2 is SQIVND (reference sequence). Based on the CDR3 plus reference TRBV19 and TRBJ1-4, the full variable domain is DGGITQSPKYLFRKEGQNVTLSCEQNLNHDAMYWYRQDPGQGLRLIYYSQIVNDFQKGDIAEGYSVSREKKESFPLTVTSAQKNPTAFYLCASSNPLDSWSNEKLFFGSGTQLSVL.

The V call is TRBV6-5, the J call TRBJ1-4; possibly TRBD1 for D (5 bases). The germline gives CDR1 MNHEY, CDR2 SVGAGI. The CDR3 spans 14 residues. V was shortened by 6 bases and J by 5 bases, with 13 bases between the two germline ends. Written as DNA, the CDR3 is TGTGCCAGCAGGCGGGACTCGAGGAATGAAAAACTGTTTTTT. It specifies CASRRDSRNEKLFF.

This clone was detected only once. The chain is built from TRBV28 and TRBJ2-1, with 7 positions matching TRBD2. J lost 6 bases, V lost 5 bases, and 13 bases had no gene match. The CDR3 extends over 16 amino acids. Germline CDR1 and CDR2: MDHEN and SYDVKM. CDR3 sequence: CASSRFRRGIVNEQFF. DNA of the CDR3: TGTGCCAGCAGTCGTTTTAGGCGGGGGATAGTCAATGAGCAGTTCTTC.

The J gene is TRBJ2-3, the V gene TRBV7-2; D is ambiguous. Trimming removed 7 bases from V and 4 bases from J, with 12 bases in between. The germline CDR1 and CDR2 sequences are SGHTA and FQGNSA. This CDR3 is 13 amino acids long. The CDR3 sequence: CASTRAIPDTQYF. CDR3 DNA sequence: TGTGCCAGCACCAGAGCGATTCCAGATACGCAGTATTTT.

The rearrangement uses TRBV7-9 and TRBJ1-2; 8 positions match TRBD1. Germline V lookup: CDR1 SEHNR, CDR2 FQNEAQ (reference sequence). V shed 1 base and J 5 bases; nucleotides not matched to a gene: 6. The CDR3 totals 15 residues. CDR3 coding DNA: TGTGCCAGCAGCTTAGAGTTCACAGGGGGGTATGGCTACACCTTC. It specifies CASSLEFTGGYGYTF.

This clone was observed once. The V call is TRBV5-6, the J call TRBJ2-1, with TRBD2 identical over 8 bases. This CDR3 spans 15 amino acids. Germline values: CDR1 SGHDT, CDR2 YYEEEE. Trimming at V came to 1 base and at J to 10 bases, leaving 10 bases not matched to a gene. CDR3 sequence: CASSLPGRAFKEQFF. CDR3 nucleotide sequence: TGTGCCAGCAGCTTGCCCGGGAGGGCTTTTAAGGAGCAGTTCTTC.

V is TRBV30 and J is TRBJ2-6; D may be TRBD2 (6 bases). The V end was cut by 5 bases, the J end by 4 bases, with 15 bases between. The CDR3 runs 15 residues. Germline CDR1 and CDR2: GTSNPN and SVGIG (reference sequence). The chain's CDR3 is CAWARDSWGANVLTF. The CDR3, as DNA: TGTGCCTGGGCACGGGACTCCTGGGGGGCCAACGTCCTGACTTTC.

The CDR3: CASSHGQAENSPLHF. Written as DNA, the CDR3 is TGTGCCAGCTCACATGGACAGGCCGAAAATTCACCCCTCCACTTT. The chain joins TRBV18 to TRBJ1-6; TRBD1 aligns across 7 bases. Per the germline V gene, CDR1 is KGHSH and CDR2 is LQKENI. With V trimmed by 4 bases and J by 7 bases, 7 bases remained unmatched. The CDR3 length is 15 residues.

The J gene is TRBJ1-1, the V gene TRBV18, with D maybe TRBD1 (5 bases). The CDR3 runs 14 residues. V was shortened by 2 bases and J by 8 bases, with 15 bases between the two germline ends. Germline V lookup: CDR1 KGHSH, CDR2 LQKENI. CDR3: CASSPTPTVVEAFF. CDR3 bases: TGTGCCAGCTCACCAACACCGACAGTGGTCGAAGCTTTCTTT.

The DNA for the CDR3 is TGTGCCAGCAGCAGCGACAGGGGCACTGAAGCTTTCTTT. This gives the protein CASSSDRGTEAFF. The chain recombines TRBV6-4 with TRBJ1-1; 8 nucleotides line up with TRBD1. V lost 6 bases to trimming and J lost 4 bases; unmatched junction nucleotides: 4. Per the germline V gene, CDR1 is MRHNA and CDR2 is SNTAGT. This CDR3 has 13 amino acids.

This chain links TRBV7-9 with TRBJ2-5; D might be TRBD2 (6 bases). The germline CDR1 and CDR2 sequences are SEHNR and FQNEAQ (reference sequence). The CDR3 is made up of 15 amino acids. Trimming removed 4 bases at V and 2 bases at J, with 14 bases between. CDR3 DNA: TGTGCCAGCAGCTCGCGGGACTTTTCTCAAGAGACCCAGTACTTC. Residues: CASSSRDFSQETQYF.

The V gene is TRBV3-1 (or the pseudogene TRBV3-2), the J gene TRBJ1-1; D remains ambiguous. Germline values: CDR1 LGHDT, CDR2 YNNKEL (reference sequence). Deletions cut 2 bases from V and 2 bases from J, with 9 bases between. CDR3 length: 14 amino acids. This chain's CDR3 is CASSQLQVNTEAFF. The CDR3 nucleotides are TGTGCCAGCAGCCAATTACAAGTAAACACTGAAGCTTTCTTT.

The gene calls are TRBV28 and TRBJ2-5; 7 bases align to TRBD1. J was trimmed by 1 base and V by 3 bases; bases with no gene match: 5. Germline values: CDR1 MDHEN, CDR2 SYDVKM. The CDR3 runs 15 residues. The CDR3 DNA sequence: TGTGCCAGCAGTTTGCCTGGGACAGCCCAAGAGACCCAGTACTTC. Translated: CASSLPGTAQETQYF.

The gene calls are TRBV18 and TRBJ1-5; 9 nucleotides match TRBD1. After removal of 6 bases from V and 1 base from J, the junction contained 4 bases not matched to a gene. Germline V gene sequence: CDR1 KGHSH, CDR2 LQKENI. The CDR3 extends over 15 amino acids. The CDR3 nucleotides read TGTGCCAGCTCGGCTGGGACAGGGAGCAATCAGCCCCAGCATTTT. It specifies CASSAGTGSNQPQHF.

The V gene is TRBV18, the J gene TRBJ1-3; D gene unclear. Trimming left V 3 bases short and J 0 bases short, with 12 bases between. CDR3 size: 16 residues. Germline assignment: CDR1 KGHSH and CDR2 LQKENI. The CDR3 DNA is TGTGCCAGCTCACCGTTCTTGGCAGACTCTGGAAACACCATATATTTT. It encodes CASSPFLADSGNTIYF.

This clone was picked up one time. The chain combines TRBV19 with TRBJ1-2; 8 bases are a match to TRBD1. Trimming removed 4 bases from V and 4 bases from J; junction bases left unmatched: 11. The germline CDR1 and CDR2 sequences are LNHDA and SQIVND (reference sequence). The CDR3 sequence is 16 residues long. As DNA, the CDR3 is TGTGCCAGTAGTACCCTTGCGACAGGGGCGGCCTATGGCTACACCTTC. As protein: CASSTLATGAAYGYTF.

The CDR3 DNA follows: TGTGCCTGCTCGGACTTGGGCTATGGCTACACCTTC. Translating gives CACSDLGYGYTF. The J gene is TRBJ1-2, the V gene TRBV30; D call uncertain. Germline V gives CDR1 GTSNPN, CDR2 SVGIG (reference sequence). This CDR3 comprises 12 residues. V was trimmed by 6 bases and J by 4 bases, leaving 12 bases between them.